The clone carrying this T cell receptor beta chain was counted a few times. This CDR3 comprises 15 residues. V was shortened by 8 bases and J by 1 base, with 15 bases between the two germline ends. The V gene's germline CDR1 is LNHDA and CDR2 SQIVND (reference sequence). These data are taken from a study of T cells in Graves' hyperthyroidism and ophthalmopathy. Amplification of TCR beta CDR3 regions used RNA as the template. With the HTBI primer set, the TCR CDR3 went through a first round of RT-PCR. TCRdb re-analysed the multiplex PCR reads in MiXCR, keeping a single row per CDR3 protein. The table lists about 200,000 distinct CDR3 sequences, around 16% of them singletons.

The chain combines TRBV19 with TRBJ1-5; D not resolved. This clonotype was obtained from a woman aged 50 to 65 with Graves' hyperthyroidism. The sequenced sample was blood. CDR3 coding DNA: TGTGCCAGTTGTTCAAAAGGGTCGAGCAATCAGCCCCAGCATTTT. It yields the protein CASCSKGSSNQPQHF.